These 3 T cell receptor beta chains were sequenced from one sample in a study of blood T cell dynamics during melanoma immunotherapy. The sample's time point: pre-treatment baseline. Generated by immunoSEQ multiplex PCR, the TCRdb table keeps only in-frame clones and is missing some. The sample carries around 14,000 clones, 70% to 90% recorded once. The sequences come from blood, collected from a patient treated with checkpoint blockade. These receptors came from a human donor with melanoma.

The chain is built from TRBV7-9 and TRBJ1-1, with 7 bases matching TRBD1. The length of the CDR3 is 15 residues. Germline V lookup: CDR1 SEHNR, CDR2 FQNEAQ (reference sequence). V was clipped by 5 bases and J by 2 bases; unmatched bases: 8. CDR3: CASSPPGTDNTEAFF. For the CDR3, the DNA is TGTGCCAGCAGCCCCCCCGGGACAGACAACACTGAAGCTTTCTTT.

The chain carries TRBV28 and TRBJ2-7; D is tentatively TRBD1 or TRBD2 (5 bases each). The germline V gene has CDR1 MDHEN and CDR2 SYDVKM. The germline V and J ends were trimmed by 3 bases and 2 bases, with 23 bases remaining between them. CDR3 length: 18 residues. Here the CDR3 DNA reads TGTGCCAGCAGTTTTACTGGATTCGGGGCGGTCGATCCCTACGAGCAGTACTTC. It specifies CASSFTGFGAVDPYEQYF.

The rearrangement joins TRBV28 to TRBJ1-2, with 9 bases matching TRBD1. J was trimmed by 0 bases and V by 4 bases; bases with no gene match: 3. Germline V CDR1 and CDR2: MDHEN, SYDVKM. This CDR3 contains 15 residues. The CDR3 DNA follows: TGTGCCAGCAGTTCCGACAGGGGGGCTAACTATGGCTACACCTTC. Amino acid sequence: CASSSDRGANYGYTF.